The sample holds a few counts of the clone carrying this T cell receptor beta chain. Its antigen is not known. The protocol was immunoSEQ multiplex PCR, while the TCRdb copy is restricted to in-frame clones and leaves out a portion. This repertoire shows some 80,000 clones, roughly 90% found once; its top ten account for around 5.3%. This record belongs to a study of T cell responses to AZD1222 COVID-19 vaccine. Trimming removed 4 bases at V and 2 bases at J, with 9 bases between. Germline lookup yields CDR1 SGHRS and CDR2 YFSETQ. The CDR3 has 13 residues. Overall study findings and caveats: Regions left unmutated in variants are reportedly the target of nearly half of spike-specific TCRs. Two doses of AZD1222 preceded a rise in Spike-specific TCR breadth and depth. Spike regions recognized by vaccine-associated CD4 TCRs spanned the protein, led by 160-218 and 743-854. Donors skewed white British and female; clonal diversity was possibly underestimated.

The chain uses TRBV5-1 and TRBJ1-2, with a weak D call TRBD1 (5 bases). Here the sequenced sample was peripheral blood, taken on day 0 of AZD1222 vaccination. This TCR was sampled from an adult in good health. The CDR3 nucleotides are TGCGCCAGCAGCCGGGGGGAGAACTATGGCTACACCTTC. Residues: CASSRGENYGYTF.